This entry lists 20 T cell receptor beta chains sequenced from one sample in a study of cytotoxic CD8 clonotypes in ibrutinib-treated CLL. The table came from immunoSEQ multiplex PCR; TCRdb's copy has only in-frame clones and leaves some out. This sample has approximately 150,000 clones, with 70% to 90% found just once. The sample here was PBMCs, taken at disease progression, from a patient treated with ibrutinib. All receptors derive from a human donor with chronic lymphocytic leukemia.

The rearrangement joins TRBV6-5 to TRBJ2-7; 8 bases agree with TRBD1. Trimming cost V 0 bases and J 6 bases; bases outside gene matches: 4. Germline loops: CDR1 MNHEY, CDR2 SVGAGI. CDR3 size: 14 residues. The CDR3: CASSYSRGQGEQYF. In DNA, the CDR3 is TGTGCCAGCAGTTACTCCCGCGGACAGGGCGAGCAGTACTTC.

This clone was observed once. The sample carries other DNA sequences with the same CDR3. The chain is built from TRBV9 and TRBJ1-1; TRBD1 matches 7 bases. The germline V gene has CDR1 SGDLS and CDR2 YYNGEE. With 0 bases clipped from V and 2 bases from J, the junction kept 1 base outside the gene matches. The CDR3 contains 14 residues. As DNA, the CDR3 is TGTGCCAGCAGCGTAGTAGGGGGCAACACTGAAGCTTTCTTT. Translated: CASSVVGGNTEAFF.

The rearrangement links TRBV4-2 to TRBJ2-7, with D maybe TRBD2 (6 bases). The CDR3 contains 14 residues. Germline V gives CDR1 LGHNA, CDR2 YNFKEQ. Deletions cut 1 base from V and 4 bases from J, with 11 bases between. The DNA of the CDR3 is TGTGCCAGCAGCCAAGCGGGAGCGGTATACGAGCAGTACTTC. Translating gives CASSQAGAVYEQYF.

The chain carries TRBV9 and TRBJ2-7, with 9 bases matching TRBD2. CDR1 and CDR2 (germline): SGDLS, YYNGEE. With V trimmed by 4 bases and J by 1 base, 3 bases remained unmatched. CDR3 length: 14 amino acids. In nucleotides, the CDR3 is TGTGCCAGCAGCTTGGGACTAGCTTCCTACGAGCAGTACTTC. Protein: CASSLGLASYEQYF.

This chain links TRBV6-5 with TRBJ2-7; D assignment may be TRBD1 or TRBD2 (5 bases each). The ends were cut back, 5 bases at V and 7 bases at J, with 9 bases in the middle. The CDR3 is 11 residues long. The germline V gene has CDR1 MNHEY and CDR2 SVGAGI. This chain's CDR3 is CASSQGGEQYF. DNA for the CDR3: TGTGCCAGCAGTCAGGGCGGGGAGCAGTACTTC.

The chain recombines TRBV25-1 with TRBJ1-5; D is ambiguous. V gave up 4 bases and J gave up 4 bases, with 14 bases separating them. Germline V CDR1 and CDR2: MGHDK, SYGVNS. CDR3 length: 15 amino acids. The CDR3: CASSGREVVNQPQHF. The CDR3 nucleotides are TGTGCCAGCAGTGGGCGGGAAGTAGTAAATCAGCCCCAGCATTTT.

In this sample, this clone turned up once. V usage is TRBV6-5 and J usage is TRBJ2-1; tentative D call: TRBD1 (6 bases). The CDR3 has 11 amino acids. Trimming pared 6 bases from V and 10 bases from J, leaving 10 bases between. In germline, CDR1 is MNHEY, CDR2 SVGAGI. The CDR3 DNA reads as TGTGCCAGCAGGCAGGGGACAGAGCAGTTCTTC. It yields the protein CASRQGTEQFF.

The rearrangement joins TRBV7-2 to TRBJ2-2, with 9 bases that match TRBD2. The CDR3 is 15 residues long. Per germline, CDR1 SGHTA and CDR2 FQGNSA. Unmatched junction bases numbered 2, after V lost 0 bases and J lost 6 bases. CDR3: CASSLAAGGPGELFF. CDR3 bases: TGTGCCAGCAGCTTAGCCGCGGGAGGGCCCGGGGAGCTGTTTTTT.

The rearrangement links TRBV28 to TRBJ2-1; 10 bases match TRBD1. CDR1 and CDR2 (germline): MDHEN, SYDVKM. The CDR3 covers 17 residues. Trimming took 5 bases from V and 5 from J; bases not matched to a gene: 12. CDR3 protein: CASSTVLDRGVNNEQFF. CDR3 DNA: TGTGCCAGCAGTACTGTCTTGGACAGGGGGGTCAACAATGAGCAGTTCTTC. The full variable domain, rest sourced from reference TRBV28 and TRBJ2-1, is DVKVTQSSRYLVKRTGEKVFLECVQDMDHENMFWYRQDPGLGLRLIYFSYDVKMKEKGDIPEGYSVSREKKERFSLILESASTNQTSMYLCASSTVLDRGVNNEQFFGPGTRLTVL.

This clone was picked up one time. This sequence joins TRBV7-9 and TRBJ2-7, with D tentatively TRBD1 or TRBD2 (5 bases each). The CDR3 extends over 14 amino acids. Germline V gives CDR1 SEHNR, CDR2 FQNEAQ (reference sequence). Between the trimmed V and J ends, which lost 5 bases and 6 bases, there was a span of 17 bases. CDR3 sequence: CASSPGPGFGEQYF. In DNA form, the CDR3 reads TGTGCCAGCAGCCCGGGACCTGGATTTGGCGAGCAGTACTTC.

V gene TRBV18 combines with J gene TRBJ1-1; D perhaps matches TRBD1 (5 bases). Germline V lookup: CDR1 KGHSH, CDR2 LQKENI. The CDR3 loop spans 14 amino acids. The ends were cut back, 1 base at V and 5 bases at J, with 11 bases in the middle. This CDR3 is CASSPRGARTEAFF. CDR3 nucleotide sequence: TGTGCCAGCTCACCACGAGGGGCGAGGACTGAAGCTTTCTTT. Based on the CDR3 plus reference TRBV18 and TRBJ1-1, the full variable domain is NAGVMQNPRHLVRRRGQEARLRCSPMKGHSHVYWYRQLPEEGLKFMVYLQKENIIDESGMPKERFSAEFPKEGPSILRIQQVVRGDSAAYFCASSPRGARTEAFFGQGTRLTVV.

The DNA for the CDR3 is TGTGCCTGGAGTGTCTCGGGACAGGGCCTTAGGTATCAGCCCCAGCATTTT. Translated: CAWSVSGQGLRYQPQHF. This chain links TRBV30 with TRBJ1-5, with 9 positions matching TRBD1. This CDR3 comprises 17 residues. The V and J ends lost 0 bases and 5 bases, in that order; junction bases with no gene match: 11. Germline V lookup: CDR1 GTSNPN, CDR2 SVGIG (reference sequence).

The chain combines TRBV5-3 with TRBJ1-2; unclear D gene. TRBV5-3 falls under the ORF class, with uncertain function. The ends were cut back, 9 bases at V and 7 bases at J, with 13 bases in the middle. The CDR3 length is 11 residues. Here the CDR3 DNA reads TGTGCCACAGCTGCGACCAGTGGCTACACCTTC. It encodes CATAATSGYTF.

This clone has only one observation. V and J are TRBV4-2 and TRBJ2-1; TRBD2 agrees at 7 bases. In germline, CDR1 is LGHNA, CDR2 YNFKEQ. V shed 0 bases, J shed 1 base, and the junction held 9 bases outside the gene matches. This CDR3 region has 18 residues. The CDR3 sequence: CASSQEVRAGESYNEQFF. CDR3 DNA sequence: TGTGCCAGCAGCCAAGAGGTACGGGCGGGAGAATCCTACAATGAGCAGTTCTTC.

The V call is TRBV6-5, the J call TRBJ1-4; D is possibly TRBD1 (5 bases). Germline V gene data show CDR1 as MNHEY and CDR2 as SVGAGI. The CDR3 runs to 12 residues. V was shortened by 6 bases and J by 8 bases, with 10 bases between the two germline ends. The CDR3 region is CASSPEGEKLFF. Written as DNA, the CDR3 is TGTGCCAGCAGCCCCGAGGGGGAAAAACTGTTTTTT.

This chain uses TRBV19 with TRBJ2-5; TRBD2 aligns across 8 bases. Germline CDR1 reads LNHDA; CDR2 reads SQIVND (reference sequence). CDR3 size: 13 residues. Trimming removed 7 bases from V and 4 bases from J; junction bases left unmatched: 5. CDR3 residues: CASTPGGAETQYF. In nucleotides, the CDR3 is TGTGCCAGTACGCCGGGGGGGGCAGAGACCCAGTACTTC.

The chain is built from TRBV19 and TRBJ1-5; TRBD1 matches at 10 bases. This CDR3 is 15 amino acids long. J was trimmed by 6 bases and V by 5 bases; bases with no gene match: 7. In germline, CDR1 is LNHDA, CDR2 SQIVND (reference sequence). The CDR3: CASSQDRGVIQPQHF. As DNA, the CDR3 is TGTGCCAGTAGTCAGGACAGGGGGGTAATTCAGCCCCAGCATTTT.

The rearrangement uses TRBV5-5 and TRBJ1-4; D not certain. Trimming pared 0 bases from V and 4 bases from J, leaving 7 bases between. Germline V gene sequence: CDR1 SGHKS, CDR2 YYEKEE (reference sequence). The CDR3 runs to 14 residues. CDR3: CASSLGLFNEKLFF. The DNA of the CDR3 is TGTGCCAGCAGCTTGGGCCTGTTTAATGAAAAACTGTTTTTT.

Here the CDR3 DNA reads TGCGCCAGCAGGAGGGCTTCCACAGATACGCAGTATTTT. It translates to CASRRASTDTQYF. The rearrangement joins TRBV5-1 to TRBJ2-3; a weak D match, TRBD2 (5 bases). This CDR3 has 13 residues. Germline V lookup: CDR1 SGHRS, CDR2 YFSETQ. V lost 5 bases to trimming and J lost 2 bases, with 9 bases between them.

The rearrangement uses TRBV9 and TRBJ1-2, with 11 bases aligning to TRBD1. CDR3 length: 16 residues. Trimming at V came to 3 bases and at J to 6 bases, leaving 10 bases not matched to a gene. Per germline, CDR1 SGDLS and CDR2 YYNGEE. CDR3 sequence reads: CASSDPRTGGSDGYTF. In nucleotides, the CDR3 is TGTGCCAGCAGCGACCCCCGGACAGGGGGCTCAGATGGCTACACCTTC.